This TCR beta chain was profiled in a study of shared clonotypes between healthy human individuals. As for this clone: Its target is unknown.

The V end was cut by 1 base, the J end by 8 bases, with 12 bases between. Germline CDR1 and CDR2: SGHTA and FQGNSA. The CDR3 spans 14 residues. Clones were read by immunoSEQ multiplex PCR, and TCRdb kept only the in-frame ones, dropping some. The sample contains 2 million to 2.5 million clones, about nine tenths of which appear only once. Study findings and constraints: A generally larger estimated richness was seen in naive subsets than in memory subsets.

The chain joins TRBV7-2 to TRBJ2-1; unclear D gene. The sequenced material came from naive CD4+ T cells from PBMCs. Subset denoted: CD45RA+ positively selected. This clonotype was sampled from a man in his late teens or twenties in good health. Some clones in this sample may be carry-over from other donors' samples. The DNA of the CDR3 is TGTGCCAGCAGCTTAGGCCTCGCCCCCGATGAGCAGTTCTTC. This encodes CASSLGLAPDEQFF. Full variable domain (rest looked up from reference TRBV7-2 and TRBJ2-1): GAGVSQSPSNKVTEKGKDVELRCDPISGHTALYWYRQSLGQGLEFLIYFQGNSAPDKSGLPSDRFSAERTGGSVSTLTIQRTQQEDSAVYLCASSLGLAPDEQFFGPGTRLTVL.